This T cell receptor (beta chain) is drawn from a study of long-term antiretroviral therapy in people with HIV (dated by TCRdb to the early 2020s). Turning to the overall study: The earliest samples were collected roughly a decade before the 2015 WHO recommendation for immediate ART, at a time when ART was usually postponed until CD4 counts fell. Among the 25 to 30 participants with HIV, more than ten were female. From 30 adults with confirmed HIV infection, the cohort provided some 200 cryopreserved PBMC samples, gathered serially across a mean of around six years (range 1-12). Whether ART initiation and durable HIV suppression were associated with changes in peripheral blood TRB repertoire composition and diversity was tested in a retrospective serial study. No cross-contamination during QIAcube processing was shown when test extractions of a monoclonal T-cell line were performed alongside approximately 32 polyclonal samples. Study-wide conclusions, independent of this receptor: Because pre-ART samples had limited cell numbers, unsorted PBMC were profiled rather than sorted CD4+ and CD8+ T cells. Since PBMC availability was limited, sequencing covered only the TCR beta chain, with no alpha chain pairing. Inferences about post-ART repertoire changes are limited because no data were available on ART adherence, viral resistance or therapy changes. The repertoire was dominated across all time points by expanded TRB clones identified before ART initiation, although this dominance was seen to fluctuate and to decrease in many PLHIV after ART. Starting ART was linked to a significant rise in TRB diversity, yet even with long-term ART the diversity remained significantly lower than in transplant donor controls. Samples dated from the mid-2000s to the late 2010s, and the ART regimens used may be less effective than current ones. CDR3 length ranges in HIV repertoires were narrower than in controls, and network structure suggested an antigen-experienced repertoire with only a slight naive shift after ART.

The immunoSEQ hsTCRB v3.0 assay was used at survey level resolution to sequence the TRB variable region. A depth of roughly 35,000-55,000 T-cell genomes per sample was targeted for TRB sequencing. TRB libraries were pooled and sequenced on an Illumina MiSeq using a v3 150-cycle kit. The paper's processing steps were these. Repertoire analysis was performed in R inside a reproducible Nextflow workflow that covered QC, data transformation and analysis. LymphoSeq2, an R package for AIRR-Seq data exploration, was used to implement custom analyses. Four samples that yielded fewer than 5000 total TRB sequences were excluded, so that approximately 200 HIV repertoires were analyzed. Among the roughly 190 retained HIV repertoires, some 60 were collected before ART initiation and around 130 after ART initiation. Repertoires were downsampled to 5000 TRB nucleotide sequences, with summary statistics averaged over 100 downsampling iterations. The analysis kept only TRB sequences whose CDR3 regions were at least seven amino acids long. A Shannon entropy-derived clonality score and the Gini coefficient were used to measure diversity. Repertoire networks linked the top 5000 CDR3 amino acid sequences whenever two sequences differed by an edit distance of one. GLIPH2 predicted antigen specificity groups and MHC restriction for TRB CDR3 amino acid sequences. Known CMV, EBV, HIV or tissue antigen associations were flagged by matching CDR3 amino acid sequences against VDJdb and McPAS-TCR. Pre-ART, post-ART and control groups were compared with Wilcoxon signed-rank tests and Holm-Bonferroni correction. TCRdb limited this immuneACCESS table to in-frame rearrangements with V and J called. A share of clones is missing; checked studies link under half to unresolved V genes, and the rest is unexplained. The V and J calls and the clone size are those of that table, but D and trimming were determined from the DNA. This sample gives about 34,000 clones in total; around 90% of them show up just once. The leading ten clones occupy 10% to 15% of the sample.

As concerns this clone: No antigen is known for it. No base-level quality is on record; no much larger clone is a single base apart.

Inclusion was restricted to participants for whom at least one PBMC sample before ART initiation and at least two post-ART samples were available. All participants with HIV were treated in the United States of America. Before DNA extraction, cryopreserved samples of about 0.9-11 million PBMC were thawed and washed. At the time of the earliest PBMC sample, participants with HIV were aged between roughly 20 and 55 years. PBMC samples were contributed by each participant from 1-4 timepoints before ART initiation and 2-8 timepoints after ART initiation, with a median of 7 samples. For every participant, serial HIV viral load, CD4+ T-cell count, ART history and demographic data were obtained. Genomic DNA was extracted from unsorted PBMC with a Qiagen kit on a QIAcube, processed in batches of 12 samples. The CDR3 sequence holds 15 residues, the cysteine and phenylalanine included. Left in the record is the CDR3 DNA by itself, 45 bases read in frame from the first base. The V end gives up 7 bases and the J end 3 bases, leaving 7 bases in the junction not matched to a gene. CDR1 and CDR2 are drawn from the germline V gene (reference sequence): SGHNT, YYREEE.

The sample here was unsorted PBMCs, taken 1.1 years after starting antiretroviral therapy. The chain was built from TRBV5-4 and TRBJ2-1; 10 junctional bases match TRBD1. This clonotype originated in a man aged 18 to 30 with HIV. The CDR3 sequence is CASQRGTGDYNEQFF. In nucleotide form, the sequence is TGTGCCAGCCAGCGGGGGACAGGGGACTACAATGAGCAGTTCTTC.